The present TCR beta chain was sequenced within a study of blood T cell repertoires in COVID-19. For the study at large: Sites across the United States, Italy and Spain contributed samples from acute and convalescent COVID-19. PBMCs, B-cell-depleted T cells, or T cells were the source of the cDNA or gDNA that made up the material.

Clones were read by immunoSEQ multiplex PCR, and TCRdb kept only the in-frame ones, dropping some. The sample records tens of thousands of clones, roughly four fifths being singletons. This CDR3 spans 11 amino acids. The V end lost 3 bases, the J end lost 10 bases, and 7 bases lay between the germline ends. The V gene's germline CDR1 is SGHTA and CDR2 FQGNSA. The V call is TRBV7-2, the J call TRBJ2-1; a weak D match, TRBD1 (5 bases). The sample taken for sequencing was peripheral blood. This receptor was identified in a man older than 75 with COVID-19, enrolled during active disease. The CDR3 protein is CASSFWGEQFF. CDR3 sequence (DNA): TGTGCCAGCAGCTTTTGGGGCGAGCAGTTCTTC.